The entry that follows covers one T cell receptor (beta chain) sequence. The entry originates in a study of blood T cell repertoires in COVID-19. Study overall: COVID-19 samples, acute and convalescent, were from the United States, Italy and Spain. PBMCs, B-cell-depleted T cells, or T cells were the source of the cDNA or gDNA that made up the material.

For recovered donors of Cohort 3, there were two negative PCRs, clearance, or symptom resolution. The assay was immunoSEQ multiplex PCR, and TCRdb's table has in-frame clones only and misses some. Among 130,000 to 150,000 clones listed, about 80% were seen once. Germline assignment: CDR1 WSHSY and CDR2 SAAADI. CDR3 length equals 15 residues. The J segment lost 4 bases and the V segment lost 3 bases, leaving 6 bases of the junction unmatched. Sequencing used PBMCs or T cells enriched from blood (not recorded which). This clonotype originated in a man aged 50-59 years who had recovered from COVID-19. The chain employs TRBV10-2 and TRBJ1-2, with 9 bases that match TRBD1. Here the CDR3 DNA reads TGCGCCAGCAGTGATTCCGGGACAGGGATCTATGGCTACACCTTC. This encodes CASSDSGTGIYGYTF.